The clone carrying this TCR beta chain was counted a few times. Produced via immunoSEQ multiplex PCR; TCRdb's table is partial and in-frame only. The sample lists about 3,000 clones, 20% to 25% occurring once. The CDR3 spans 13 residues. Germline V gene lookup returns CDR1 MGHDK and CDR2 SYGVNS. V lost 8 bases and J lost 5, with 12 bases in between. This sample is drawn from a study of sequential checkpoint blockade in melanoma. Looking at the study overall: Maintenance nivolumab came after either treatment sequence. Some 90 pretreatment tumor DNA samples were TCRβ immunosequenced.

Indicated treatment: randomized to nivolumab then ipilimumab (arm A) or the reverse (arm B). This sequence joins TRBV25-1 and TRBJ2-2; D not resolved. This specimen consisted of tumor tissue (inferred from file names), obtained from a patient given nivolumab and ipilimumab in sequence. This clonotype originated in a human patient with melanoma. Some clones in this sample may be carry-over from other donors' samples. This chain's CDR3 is CASSWTVTGELFF. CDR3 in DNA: TGTGCCAGCTCCTGGACGGTAACCGGGGAGCTGTTTTTT.